This T cell receptor beta chain was sequenced in a study of response to subunit inactivated influenza vaccine. TCRdb re-called the RT-PCR reads through MiXCR, storing one row per CDR3 protein. The repertoire holds about half a million distinct CDR3 sequences, with around 9.9% as singletons. This clonotype turned up a few times. The antigen is unknown. Study observations and caveats: A suggestion made by the authors is that each seasonal influenza vaccination recruits few new T cells.

V lost 1 base and J 0 bases, leaving 14 bases between the germline ends. CDR3 length: 17 residues. Germline CDR1 and CDR2: LGHNA and YSLEER. This TCR was recovered from a man in his forties or fifties who received an inactivated influenza vaccine. Sequencing was performed on PBMCs from blood, taken 45 days after vaccination. This chain connects TRBV4-3 to TRBJ2-3, with a weak D call TRBD1 (6 bases). The CDR3 loop is CASSQVQGRQSTDTQYF. The CDR3 DNA reads TGCGCCAGCAGCCAAGTACAGGGAAGGCAGAGCACAGATACGCAGTATTTT.